The 30 T cell receptor beta chains presented below share a single source sample, sequenced in a study of blood T cells in healthy people across ages. Primed by a sample-barcoded 5' primer and a J-beta primer mix, a second PCR proceeded for about 7 to 11 cycles. TCRdb itself ran the 5' RACE reads through MiXCR, one entry per CDR3 protein. Found here are roughly 1.6 million distinct CDR3 sequences, 34% of them singletons; the top ten hold about 11%. The sequenced sample was blood. These receptor sequences come from a woman aged 25 to 39 in good health.

The V and J genes are TRBV9 and TRBJ2-7, with D possibly being TRBD1 (6 bases). Germline loops: CDR1 SGDLS, CDR2 YYNGEE. V gave up 4 bases and J gave up 3 bases, with 14 bases separating them. The CDR3 is made up of 14 amino acids. The CDR3 region has the DNA TGTGCCAGCAGCCCCAATGACAGGTTCTACGAGCAGTACTTC. This sequence encodes CASSPNDRFYEQYF.

The chain carries TRBV30 and TRBJ2-6; 9 nucleotides agree with TRBD1. The CDR3 has 16 residues. CDR1 is GTSNPN, CDR2 SVGIG, per germline (reference sequence). The junction had 4 bases not matched to a gene; V was cut back by 3 bases and J by 1 base. DNA of the CDR3: TGTGCCTGGAGCGGACAGGGGATGTCTGGGGCCAACGTCCTGACTTTC. It specifies CAWSGQGMSGANVLTF. The complete variable domain, with remaining parts taken from reference TRBV30 and TRBJ2-6, reads SQTIHQWPATLVQPVGSPLSLECTVEGTSNPNLYWYRQAAGRGLQLLFYSVGIGQISSEVPQNLSASRPQDRQFILSSKKLLLSDSGFYLCAWSGQGMSGANVLTFGAGSRLTVL.

This clonotype has only one observation. V is TRBV28 and J is TRBJ2-5, with 7 bases identical to TRBD2. The J call may be mistaken, given a closer DNA end match to TRBJ2-7. The CDR3 covers 14 residues. Germline CDR1 is MDHEN and CDR2 is SYDVKM. CDR3 protein: CASSFGGSGCEQYF. The CDR3 DNA sequence: TGTGCCAGCAGTTTTGGCGGGAGTGGGTGCGAGCAGTACTTC.

At least ten counts were recorded for this clonotype. The CDR3 DNA sequence: TGTGCCAGCAGGCCCCCGGGGCGCAGAACAGATACGCAGTATTTT. This encodes CASRPPGRRTDTQYF. The J gene is TRBJ2-3, the V gene TRBV6-5, with D possibly being TRBD1 or TRBD2 (5 bases each). Trimming took 6 bases from V and 3 from J, leaving 16 bases between them. In germline, CDR1 is MNHEY, CDR2 SVGAGI. This CDR3 is built from 15 residues.

This clonotype was found a few times. This chain links TRBV20-1 with TRBJ2-3; 9 nucleotides line up with TRBD2. The V gene end was trimmed by 6 bases and the J gene end by 0 bases; junction bases not matched to a gene: 4. In germline, CDR1 is DFQATT, CDR2 SNEGSKA (reference sequence). The CDR3 covers 14 residues. The chain's CDR3 is CSAPSGMSTDTQYF. The CDR3 nucleotides read TGCAGTGCCCCTAGCGGGATGAGCACAGATACGCAGTATTTT.

A remark on this clonotype: A much larger clone is a single base away; this may be a read error. This chain uses TRBV6-5 with TRBJ2-5, with a weak D call TRBD1 (6 bases). Germline V gene lookup returns CDR1 MNHEY and CDR2 SVGAGI. This CDR3 contains 14 residues. V shed 1 base and J shed 2 bases, with 8 bases lying between them. This CDR3 reads CASSYLDRQETQYF. The DNA for the CDR3 is TGTGCCAGCAGTTACTTGGACAGACAAGAGACCCAGTACTTC.

Concerning this clonotype: Compared with germline, one end of the junction differs, possibly owing to a read error. The chain joins TRBV7-2 to TRBJ1-2; D is ambiguous. This CDR3 is built from 15 residues. Germline values: CDR1 SGHTA, CDR2 FQGNSA. CDR3 region: CASGLDYGAFPGYTF. The DNA of the CDR3 is TGTGCCAGCGGCTTAGATTACGGTGCCTTCCCCGGCTACACCTTC.

The chain has TRBV12-3 or TRBV12-4 and TRBJ2-2; 8 bases line up with TRBD1. Trimming removed 6 bases from V and 5 bases from J; junction bases left unmatched: 8. The CDR3 covers 15 residues. The CDR3 nucleotides read TGTGCCAGCAGAGGACAGGGCTCGGGGACCGGGGAGCTGTTTTTT. This translates into CASRGQGSGTGELFF.

The chain carries TRBV11-3 and TRBJ2-1; tentatively, D is TRBD1 or TRBD2 (5 bases each). Germline CDR1 is SGHNT and CDR2 is YENEEA. The CDR3 extends over 14 amino acids. V was pared by 3 bases and J by 7 bases, with 13 bases between. The CDR3 DNA reads TGTGCCAGCAGCTTCCGGGACCTTACTAATGAGCAGTTCTTC. It translates to CASSFRDLTNEQFF.

The gene calls are TRBV4-2 and TRBJ1-6, with 9 nucleotides matching TRBD1. J lost 3 bases, V lost 0 bases, and 3 bases had no gene match. The CDR3 covers 17 residues. Germline V lookup: CDR1 LGHNA, CDR2 YNFKEQ. The CDR3 nucleotides are TGTGCCAGCAGCCAAGAGGGGACAGGGCGCTATAATTCACCCCTCCACTTT. It is translated as CASSQEGTGRYNSPLHF.

A few counts support this clonotype. Since a much larger clone is just one base distant, this may be a read error. The chain joins TRBV7-3 to TRBJ2-6, with 8 bases fitting TRBD2. Germline V gene data show CDR1 as SGHTA and CDR2 as FQGTGA. CDR3 length: 14 amino acids. This chain's CDR3 is CASSNSGGADVLTF. For the CDR3, the DNA is TGTGCCAGCAGCAACTCCGGGGGGGCCGACGTCCTGACTTTC.

The V and J genes are TRBV6-6 and TRBJ2-7, with 8 bases matching TRBD2. Losses at the gene ends were 5 bases for V and 3 bases for J; bases not matched to a gene: 9. This CDR3 spans 15 amino acids. Germline CDR1 and CDR2: MNHNY and SVGAGI (reference sequence). CDR3 region: CASSPNPGLDYEQYF. The CDR3 DNA follows: TGTGCCAGCAGTCCGAATCCGGGACTAGACTACGAGCAGTACTTC.

This clonotype appeared a few times. The chain has TRBV3-1 and TRBJ2-4; 10 nucleotides match TRBD2. With the DNA end fitting TRBJ2-7 better, the J assignment may be wrong. The CDR3 runs to 15 residues. Germline lookup yields CDR1 LGHDT and CDR2 YNNKEL (reference sequence). Written as DNA, the CDR3 is TGTGCCAGCAGCCATCCCCCTAGCGGGAGTTACGAGCAGTACTTC. Translation: CASSHPPSGSYEQYF.

This chain joins TRBV27 and TRBJ2-1; tentatively, D is TRBD1 (6 bases). The CDR3 runs 16 residues. Trimming removed 1 base at V and 4 bases at J, with 14 bases between. CDR1 is MNHEY, CDR2 SMNVEV, per germline (reference sequence). The CDR3 DNA reads as TGTGCCAGCAGTTTATGGGCAGGGGAGCCTTACAATGAGCAGTTCTTC. Amino acids: CASSLWAGEPYNEQFF.

This clonotype was observed a handful of times. CDR3 DNA: TGTGCCATCAGTGGCCCGCGGGGCGAGCAGTACTTC. Translating it yields CAISGPRGEQYF. The V call is TRBV10-3, the J call TRBJ2-7, with D maybe TRBD2 (6 bases). V was shortened by 4 bases and J by 6 bases, with 10 bases between the two germline ends. CDR1 is ENHRY and CDR2 is SYGVKD in the germline V gene. CDR3 length: 12 amino acids.

This clonotype was picked up a small number of times. The V and J genes are TRBV11-2 and TRBJ1-6; D is uncertain. Germline-derived CDR1 and CDR2 are SGHAT and FQNNGV. Trimming stripped 7 bases from V and 7 bases from J, with 14 bases between. CDR3 length: 14 amino acids. The CDR3 spells CASTPVGKNSPLHF. The CDR3 DNA sequence: TGTGCCAGCACCCCGGTTGGGAAAAATTCACCCCTCCACTTT.

V is TRBV30 and J is TRBJ2-1, with D unclear. Looked up from germline, CDR1 is GTSNPN and CDR2 is SVGIG (reference sequence). The V end was cut by 6 bases, the J end by 4 bases, with 10 bases between. This CDR3 has 12 residues. The CDR3: CACPDGYNEQFF. The CDR3 coding sequence is TGTGCCTGCCCGGACGGGTACAATGAGCAGTTCTTC.

This clonotype turned up a few times. This rearrangement joins TRBV2 to TRBJ2-1; 8 bases fit TRBD1. The V gene end was trimmed by 2 bases and the J gene end by 7 bases; junction bases not matched to a gene: 10. The germline V gene encodes CDR1 SNHLY and CDR2 FYNNEI. The CDR3 sequence is 16 residues long. The chain's CDR3 is CASSEIAGGESNEQFF. In DNA form, the CDR3 reads TGTGCCAGCAGTGAAATCGCAGGGGGCGAATCGAATGAGCAGTTCTTC.

This clonotype was observed a handful of times. This chain uses TRBV30 with TRBJ2-5; tentative D call: TRBD1 (5 bases). Trimming pared 5 bases from V and 5 bases from J, leaving 15 bases between. There are 13 residues in the CDR3. Germline assignment: CDR1 GTSNPN and CDR2 SVGIG (reference sequence). DNA for the CDR3: TGTGCCTGGGAAAAGGGGCTAGTGGAGACCCAGTACTTC. This encodes CAWEKGLVETQYF.

This clonotype was counted a few times. This chain joins TRBV10-3 and TRBJ1-4; no clear D. The CDR3 runs to 15 residues. V lost 0 bases and J 0 bases, leaving 5 bases between the germline ends. Germline values: CDR1 ENHRY, CDR2 SYGVKD. The CDR3 DNA sequence: TGTGCCATCAGTGAGTCGGGGACAACTAATGAAAAACTGTTTTTT. As protein: CAISESGTTNEKLFF.

This clonotype was counted many times. This chain joins TRBV12-5 and TRBJ2-7; no clear D gene. Deletions cut 5 bases from V and 3 bases from J, with 8 bases between. Looked up from germline, CDR1 is LGHNT and CDR2 is FRNRAP. The CDR3 is 12 residues long. The CDR3 region has the DNA TGTGCTAGTGGTCCTCAGTACTACGAGCAGTACTTC. Its protein is CASGPQYYEQYF.

This clonotype was recorded at least ten times. The gene calls are TRBV29-1 and TRBJ2-7, with TRBD1 identical over 7 bases. J lost 1 base, V lost 2 bases, and 8 bases had no gene match. The CDR3 runs to 15 residues. The V gene's germline CDR1 is SQVTM and CDR2 ANQGSEA. The CDR3 reads CSVEIGDRPSYEQYF. The CDR3, as DNA: TGCAGCGTTGAAATTGGGGACAGACCTTCCTACGAGCAGTACTTC.

The V call is TRBV29-1, the J call TRBJ2-1; 7 nucleotides line up with TRBD2. V lost 6 bases to trimming and J lost 5 bases; unmatched junction nucleotides: 7. The CDR3 has 13 amino acids. The germline gives CDR1 SQVTM, CDR2 ANQGSEA. The CDR3 DNA reads TGCAGCGTGGGGGGACTAACTAACAATGAGCAGTTCTTC. Translated: CSVGGLTNNEQFF.

V usage is TRBV6-5 and J usage is TRBJ1-1; D is perhaps TRBD1 (5 bases). The CDR3 contains 14 residues. V lost 2 bases, J lost 5 bases, and 12 bases lay in between. The germline gives CDR1 MNHEY, CDR2 SVGAGI. CDR3 bases: TGTGCCAGCAGTTACGCGGGGGGTGCTACTGAAGCTTTCTTT. Translating gives CASSYAGGATEAFF.

On this clonotype: A much bigger clone sits one base away, suggesting this may be a read error. This rearrangement joins TRBV20-1 to TRBJ2-5; the match to TRBD1 covers 8 bases. V lost 5 bases to trimming and J lost 11 bases; unmatched junction nucleotides: 10. Germline assignment: CDR1 DFQATT and CDR2 SNEGSKA (reference sequence). The CDR3 length is 12 residues. CDR3 in amino acids: CSADDRGYGQYF. In DNA form, the CDR3 reads TGCAGTGCTGACGACAGGGGATACGGGCAGTACTTC.

The chain links TRBV4-2 to TRBJ2-2; unclear D gene. CDR3 length: 19 residues. The V end was cut by 3 bases, the J end by 3 bases, with 23 bases between. Germline CDR1 is LGHNA and CDR2 is YNFKEQ. As DNA, the CDR3 is TGTGCCAGCAGCCAGGGTTTTCGGACCGATCAGCGCGACACCGGGGAGCTGTTTTTT. This encodes CASSQGFRTDQRDTGELFF.

To note about this clonotype: At one end the junction does not follow the germline gene, possibly because of a read error. The chain carries TRBV27 and TRBJ2-3, with 10 bases matching TRBD2. CDR3 length: 15 amino acids. Looked up from germline, CDR1 is MNHEY and CDR2 is SMNVEV (reference sequence). The CDR3 here is CTSSVLAGVTDTQYF. Written as DNA, the CDR3 is TGTACCAGCAGTGTCCTAGCGGGAGTAACAGATACGCAGTATTTT.

The chain recombines TRBV10-3 with TRBJ2-7; TRBD2 matches at 7 bases. The length of the CDR3 is 14 residues. Trimming removed 0 bases from V and 3 bases from J; junction bases left unmatched: 2. The germline CDR1 and CDR2 sequences are ENHRY and SYGVKD. The CDR3 DNA reads TGTGCCATCAGTGAGTCTACTAGCGACTACGAGCAGTACTTC. Encoded protein: CAISESTSDYEQYF.

Remarks on this clonotype: This sequence may be a read error, since a much larger clone differs from it by one base. The rearrangement joins TRBV29-1 to TRBJ2-7; 10 bases match TRBD2. The DNA end is a closer match to TRBJ2-5, so the J assignment may be wrong. There are 15 residues in the CDR3. Germline assignment: CDR1 SQVTM and CDR2 ANQGSEA. The CDR3: CSAGTSEGGGETQYF. The CDR3, as DNA: TGCAGCGCCGGGACTAGCGAGGGTGGGGGAGAGACCCAGTACTTC.

The V call is TRBV4-2, the J call TRBJ1-5; D is ambiguous. Between the trimmed V and J ends, which lost 1 base and 9 bases, there was a span of 16 bases. The germline gives CDR1 LGHNA, CDR2 YNFKEQ. The CDR3 has 15 residues. CDR3 coding DNA: TGTGCCAGCAGCCAAGCGGGTGACACGCAGATGCCCCAGCATTTT. Translating it yields CASSQAGDTQMPQHF.